The subject of this entry is one T cell receptor (beta chain). Its antigen remains unidentified. The data belong to a study of cytomegalovirus exposure and HLA in healthy donors. Whole-study findings and limits: V segments that were indistinguishable, TRBV6-2 and TRBV6-3 among them, were omitted from analysis. In all likelihood, a cluster of highly shared sequence variants was a sequencing artifact. One later analysis reportedly identified an Asian-associated ancestry cluster that showed fewer N-insertions than the roughly 700-donor mean.

The germline V gene has CDR1 MNHEY and CDR2 SMNVEV (reference sequence). The CDR3 sequence is 14 residues long. Trimming cost V 3 bases and J 3 bases, with 12 bases left between them. PCR involved 60 Vbeta and 13 Jbeta primers. Clones were sequenced by immunoSEQ multiplex PCR, and TCRdb holds only the in-frame ones, with some missing. Among 140,000 or so clones listed, around 86% were seen once. The receptor was derived from a female donor in good health and CMV-seronegative. The chain links TRBV27 to TRBJ2-7; TRBD1 might be the D (6 bases). The sample comprised PBMCs. The CDR3 loop reads CASSFHRVDYEQYF. CDR3 DNA sequence: TGTGCCAGCAGTTTCCACAGGGTGGACTACGAGCAGTACTTC.